The entry below describes one T cell receptor beta chain. Its specificity is unknown. The CDR3 is 15 amino acids. The junction had 16 bases not matched to a gene; V was cut back by 5 bases and J by 11 bases. Germline lookup yields CDR1 MNHNS and CDR2 SASEGT. PCR primers comprised 60 Vbeta and 13 Jbeta primers. The table came from immunoSEQ multiplex PCR; TCRdb's copy has only in-frame clones and leaves some out. The table shows about 160,000 clones, with over 65% occurring only once. The data originate from a study of cytomegalovirus exposure and HLA in healthy donors. Regarding the study as a whole: Later analysis suggested most CMV-associated TCR beta chains were HLA-restricted.

This rearrangement joins TRBV6-1 to TRBJ1-1; TRBD1 aligns across 8 bases. This clonotype originated in a young man in good health and CMV-seropositive. The sample comprised PBMCs. DNA of the CDR3: TGTGCCAGCAGTTCGAGCGGACAGGGTTCCATGAAGGCTTTCTTT. The encoded protein is CASSSSGQGSMKAFF.